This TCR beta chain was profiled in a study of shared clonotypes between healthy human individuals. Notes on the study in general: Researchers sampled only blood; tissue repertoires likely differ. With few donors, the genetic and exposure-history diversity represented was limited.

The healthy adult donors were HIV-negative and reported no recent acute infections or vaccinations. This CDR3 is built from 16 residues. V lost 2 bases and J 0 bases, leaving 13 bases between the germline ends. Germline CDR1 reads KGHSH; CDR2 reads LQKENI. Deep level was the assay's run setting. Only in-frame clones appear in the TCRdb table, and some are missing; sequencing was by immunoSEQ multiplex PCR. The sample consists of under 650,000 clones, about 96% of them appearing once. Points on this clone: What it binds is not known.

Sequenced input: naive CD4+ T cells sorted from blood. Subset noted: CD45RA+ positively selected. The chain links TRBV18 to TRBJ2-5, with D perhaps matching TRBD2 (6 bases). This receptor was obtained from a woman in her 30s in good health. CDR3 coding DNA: TGTGCCAGCTCACCAAGTTTTGCGGGAAACCAAGAGACCCAGTACTTC. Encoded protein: CASSPSFAGNQETQYF.